Each of the 16 T cell receptor beta chains below was sequenced from the same sample in a study of metastatic and nonmetastatic thyroid tumors. Through MiXCR, TCRdb re-clonotyped the PCR reads. The sample carries 25,000 to 40,000 clones, about a sixth recorded once. No treatment had been given to any patient before thyroid surgery. The material sequenced was blood. The receptors derive from a female donor with papillary thyroid cancer or a benign thyroid nodule (not recorded which). Some clones in this sample may be carry-over from other donors' samples.

This clone was detected many times. The chain is built from TRBV20-1 and TRBJ1-2, with D unresolved. The germline gives CDR1 DFQATT, CDR2 SNEGSKA (reference sequence). This CDR3 has 13 residues. Trimming took 0 bases from V and 4 from J, leaving 9 bases between them. The CDR3, as DNA: TGCAGTGCTAGAGATCGACAACTCTATGGCTACACCTTC. It codes for CSARDRQLYGYTF.

This rearrangement joins TRBV2 to TRBJ1-6; possibly TRBD1 for D (6 bases). The CDR3 is 14 amino acids. V was shortened by 3 bases and J by 16 bases, with 19 bases between the two germline ends. CDR1 is SNHLY, CDR2 FYNNEI, per germline. CDR3 sequence: CASSEEGEVSQLHF. CDR3 in DNA: TGTGCCAGCAGTGAGGAGGGGGAGGTTTCACAACTCCACTTT.

This clone has a count of ten or more. The rearrangement uses TRBV20-1 and TRBJ2-5; the match to TRBD2 covers 16 bases. The CDR3 loop spans 18 amino acids. The V gene end was trimmed by 0 bases and the J gene end by 4 bases; junction bases not matched to a gene: 8. CDR1 and CDR2 (germline): DFQATT, SNEGSKA (reference sequence). In DNA form, the CDR3 reads TGCAGTGCTAGAGACGCGGGGACTAGCGGGGGGGCCCCAGAGACCCAGTACTTC. It encodes CSARDAGTSGGAPETQYF.

The chain recombines TRBV11-2 with TRBJ2-2, with TRBD1 identical over 9 bases. Germline V gene sequence: CDR1 SGHAT, CDR2 FQNNGV. V lost 5 bases, J lost 7 bases, and 5 bases stayed unmatched. This CDR3 contains 14 residues. CDR3 sequence: CASSMDRGIGELFF. The CDR3 bases are TGTGCCAGCAGCATGGACAGGGGAATCGGGGAGCTGTTTTTT.

This clone has a handful of counts. Since the CDR3 does not end with the conserved phenylalanine or tryptophan, this likely comes from a read error. The chain employs TRBV2 and TRBJ2-7; possibly TRBD2 for D (6 bases). Trimming took off 0 bases at V and 4 bases at J, with 19 bases between the two ends. Germline V gene sequence: CDR1 SNHLY, CDR2 FYNNEI. The length of the CDR3 is 17 residues. This CDR3 is CASSEAVGSLNSYEQYL. CDR3 coding DNA: TGTGCCAGCAGTGAAGCGGTCGGGAGCTTGAATTCATACGAGCAGTACCTC.

This clone was seen repeatedly, ten times or more. A read error may be the cause here, since a much bigger clone is one base away. Other DNA variants within this sample encode the same CDR3. This sequence joins TRBV27 and TRBJ2-7, with D perhaps assigned TRBD1 or TRBD2 (5 bases each). This CDR3 is built from 14 residues. V was shortened by 6 bases and J by 2 bases, with 14 bases between the two germline ends. Per the germline V gene, CDR1 is MNHEY and CDR2 is SMNVEV (reference sequence). The CDR3: CASSFGGTTYEQYF. As DNA, the CDR3 is TGTGCCAGCAGCTTTGGGGGAACAACCTACGAGCAGTACTTC.

This clone was seen at least ten times. J is TRBJ2-5 and V is TRBV5-6; D is undetermined. V shed 2 bases and J shed 4 bases, with 3 bases lying between them. Germline V CDR1 and CDR2: SGHDT, YYEEEE. There are 11 residues in the CDR3. This CDR3 is CASSLVETQYF. CDR3 coding DNA: TGTGCCAGCAGCTTAGTAGAGACCCAGTACTTC.

This clone was seen a handful of times. Since the CDR3 does not end with the conserved phenylalanine or tryptophan, this likely comes from a read error. The chain combines TRBV10-3 with TRBJ2-1; 7 nucleotides agree with TRBD2. After removal of 4 bases from V and 6 bases from J, the junction contained 9 bases not matched to a gene. The CDR3 has 15 amino acids. Germline V lookup: CDR1 ENHRY, CDR2 SYGVKD. CDR3 residues: CAISGSTSTVNEQFL. The CDR3 region has the DNA TGTGCCATCAGTGGTTCGACTAGCACTGTCAATGAGCAGTTCCTC.

The chain recombines TRBV19 with TRBJ2-7; no firm D call. Per germline, CDR1 LNHDA and CDR2 SQIVND (reference sequence). There are 10 residues in the CDR3. Trimming cost V 10 bases and J 5 bases, with 9 bases left between them. CDR3 loop: CATPEDEQYF. CDR3 bases: TGTGCCACCCCAGAGGACGAGCAGTACTTC.

This clone has ten or more counts. The rearrangement links TRBV6-6 to TRBJ1-1; unclear D gene. The CDR3 covers 14 residues. Germline V gene lookup returns CDR1 MNHNY and CDR2 SVGAGI (reference sequence). The V gene lost 0 bases and the J gene lost 1 base, with 6 bases spanning the gap. In DNA form, the CDR3 reads TGTGCCAGCAGTTACTCTGCAAGGAACACTGAAGCTTTCTTT. Its protein product is CASSYSARNTEAFF.

The rearrangement uses TRBV12-1 and TRBJ2-1; the D segment call TRBD2 is taken from the table without a DNA check. TRBV12-1 is listed as a pseudogene. This CDR3 is built from 18 residues. The DNA for the CDR3 is TGTGCCAGCAGCTTTTGGGCCCAGAGCGGGAGAAGGTACAATGAGCAGTTCTTC. Its translation is CASSFWAQSGRRYNEQFF.

This clone was observed a single time. The chain recombines TRBV30 with TRBJ1-2, with TRBD1 as a possible D gene (6 bases). Germline CDR1 GTSNPN, CDR2 SVGIG (reference sequence). Trimming took off 2 bases at V and 0 bases at J, with 13 bases between the two ends. This CDR3 has 15 amino acids. The chain's CDR3 is CAWSRRDTSNYGYTF. CDR3 DNA: TGTGCCTGGAGTAGGAGGGACACATCTAACTATGGCTACACCTTC.

Turning to this clone: A much bigger clone sits one base away, suggesting this may be a read error. This sequence joins TRBV5-4 and TRBJ2-3; D is unclear. In germline, CDR1 is SGHNT, CDR2 YYREEE (reference sequence). This CDR3 region has 14 residues. In DNA form, the CDR3 reads TGTGCCATCAGCCCCGGCTGGTTGGCAGATACGCAGTATTTT. It encodes CAISPGWLADTQYF.

The V and J genes are TRBV6-1 and TRBJ2-7; possible D gene TRBD1, 6 bases. This CDR3 comprises 14 residues. Germline-derived CDR1 and CDR2 are MNHNS and SASEGT. Trimming took off 7 bases at V and 2 bases at J, with 15 bases between the two ends. The CDR3 loop is CASIPRDIPYEQYF. The CDR3 nucleotides are TGTGCCAGCATCCCCCGGGACATTCCCTACGAGCAGTACTTC.

This clone was observed many times. J is TRBJ2-1 and V is TRBV20-1; D might be TRBD2 (6 bases). Germline assignment: CDR1 DFQATT and CDR2 SNEGSKA (reference sequence). The V end was cut by 4 bases, the J end by 5 bases, with 12 bases between. CDR3 length: 13 residues. The CDR3, as DNA: TGCAGTGCTATAGCGGTCGTGGACAATGAGCAGTTCTTC. This sequence encodes CSAIAVVDNEQFF.

Only a few counts were recorded for this clone. A much more abundant neighbour one base away suggests this may be a read error. The chain has TRBV7-2 and TRBJ2-5; 10 bases map to TRBD1. The CDR3 is 15 residues long. CDR1 and CDR2 from the germline V gene are SGHTA and FQGNSA. As DNA, the CDR3 is TGTGCCAGCAGCCTAAACTTAGGACAGGGGGAGACCCAGTGCTTC. Residues: CASSLNLGQGETQCF.